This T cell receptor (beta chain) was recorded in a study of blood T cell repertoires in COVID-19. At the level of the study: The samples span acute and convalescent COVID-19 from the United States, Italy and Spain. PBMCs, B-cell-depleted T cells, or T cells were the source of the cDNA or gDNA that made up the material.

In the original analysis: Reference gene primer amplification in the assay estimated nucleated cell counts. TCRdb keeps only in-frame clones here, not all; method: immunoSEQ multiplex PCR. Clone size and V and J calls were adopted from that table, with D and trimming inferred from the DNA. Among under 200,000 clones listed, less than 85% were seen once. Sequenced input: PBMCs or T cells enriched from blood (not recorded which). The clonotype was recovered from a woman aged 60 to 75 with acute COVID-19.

CDR3 in amino acids: CASKTVYSGNTIYF. Written as DNA, the CDR3 is TGTGCCAGTAAAACAGTCTACTCTGGAAACACCATATATTTT. The rearrangement links TRBV19 to TRBJ1-3; D ambiguous. Germline V lookup: CDR1 LNHDA, CDR2 SQIVND (reference sequence). Trimming took off 7 bases at V and 0 bases at J, with 10 bases between the two ends. CDR3 length: 14 amino acids.